The present T cell receptor beta chain was sequenced within a study of control samples from healthy donors and cancer patients. Profiled with immunoSEQ multiplex PCR; TCRdb holds only in-frame clones, not every one. The sample carries 100,000 to 150,000 clones, around 92% recorded once. The CDR3 loop spans 15 amino acids. V lost 1 base, J lost 0 bases, and 1 base stayed unmatched. Per the germline V gene, CDR1 is SGHDT and CDR2 is YYEEEE. What was sequenced was PBMCs. This receptor was taken from a man older than 75 with head and neck cancer. The chain combines TRBV5-6 with TRBJ2-1; 7 bases fit TRBD2. In DNA, the CDR3 is TGTGCCAGCAGCTTGTGGGACTACTCCTACAATGAGCAGTTCTTC. It translates to CASSLWDYSYNEQFF.